This section outlines one TCR beta chain sequence together with its context. Measured with immunoSEQ multiplex PCR; TCRdb has only the in-frame clones, and not every one. The data contain approximately 160,000 clones, approximately 89% of them singletons. The germline V gene has CDR1 ENHRY and CDR2 SYGVKD. V was clipped by 6 bases and J by 5 bases; unmatched bases: 2. This CDR3 region has 13 residues. The sample is drawn from a study of T cell responses to AZD1222 COVID-19 vaccine. The rearrangement joins TRBV10-3 to TRBJ2-5, with 11 bases that match TRBD2. This receptor was taken from an adult in good health. Sequencing used peripheral blood, obtained on day 0 of AZD1222 vaccination. CDR3 sequence: CAISGLAGETQYF. CDR3 nucleotide sequence: TGTGCCATCAGCGGACTAGCGGGCGAGACCCAGTACTTC.